This T cell receptor (beta chain) was captured in a study of beta chain features in type 1 diabetes. Isolated RNA was reverse transcribed in full, so expressed TCRB transcripts were sequenced. Produced via immunoSEQ multiplex PCR; TCRdb's table is partial and in-frame only. The table lists a few hundred thousand clones, around an eighth of them singletons. The V gene lost 7 bases and the J gene lost 3 bases, with 19 bases spanning the gap. CDR3 length equals 16 residues. The germline V gene encodes CDR1 SNHLY and CDR2 FYNNEI. This chain uses TRBV2 with TRBJ2-1; no clear D. Sequenced: naive CD4+ T cells from blood. The TCR sequence derives from a young man in good health. The CDR3 is CASTLSARLDYNEQFF. The CDR3 DNA reads as TGTGCCAGCACCCTGTCGGCGCGGCTGGACTACAATGAGCAGTTCTTC. The full variable domain, its missing parts supplied by reference TRBV2 and TRBJ2-1, is EPEVTQTPSHQVTQMGQEVILRCVPISNHLYFYWYRQILGQKVEFLVSFYNNEISEKSEIFDDQFSVERPDGSNFTLKIRSTKLEDSAMYFCASTLSARLDYNEQFFGPGTRLTVL.